This TCR beta chain came from a study of technical replicates of blood from a handful of donors. The CDR3 runs to 16 residues. Germline V gives CDR1 LNHNV, CDR2 YYDKDF (reference sequence). V shed 2 bases and J shed 3 bases, with 14 bases lying between them. Using immunoSEQ multiplex PCR, the repertoire was profiled, and TCRdb retains in-frame clones only, with some absent. The top ten hold approximately 0.38% of the sample, which has about 97,000 clones, 96% seen once. The chain couples TRBV15 to TRBJ1-5; perhaps TRBD1 as D (5 bases). Sequenced: T cells isolated from PBMCs. The clonotype comes from a human donor in good health. As DNA, the CDR3 is TGTGCCACCAGCAGAATATTTACAGGTCACAATCAGCCCCAGCATTTT. Translating gives CATSRIFTGHNQPQHF.